This T cell receptor beta chain is from a study of T cell repertoires in cytomegalovirus infection. Study in general: Public TCR beta signatures indicated both CMV infection and matching HLA type. Study-level points and caveats: CMV carriers with the relevant HLA were identified by cumulative public TCR beta family frequency.

TCRdb reprocessed the reads with MiXCR, giving one entry per CDR3 protein. This table has about 770,000 distinct CDR3 sequences, almost 30% appearing once. The ends lost 6 bases at V and 4 bases at J; junction bases unmatched: 10. Germline lookup yields CDR1 SNHLY and CDR2 FYNNEI. This CDR3 is built from 15 residues. For this clonotype: What it binds is unknown.

This specimen consisted of cultured CD8+ T cells from PBMCs, obtained from culture after CMV antigen stimulation. The source is a human donor in good health (CMV status not recorded). Some clones in this sample may be carry-over from other donors' samples. The genes are TRBV2 and TRBJ2-5; 8 bases line up with TRBD1. The CDR3 bases are TGTGCCAGCAGGGACCCCGACAGGGGACCAGAGACCCAGTACTTC. Translated, it gives CASRDPDRGPETQYF. Using reference TRBV2 and TRBJ2-5 for the parts outside the CDR3, the full variable domain is EPEVTQTPSHQVTQMGQEVILRCVPISNHLYFYWYRQILGQKVEFLVSFYNNEISEKSEIFDDQFSVERPDGSNFTLKIRSTKLEDSAMYFCASRDPDRGPETQYFGPGTRLLVL.